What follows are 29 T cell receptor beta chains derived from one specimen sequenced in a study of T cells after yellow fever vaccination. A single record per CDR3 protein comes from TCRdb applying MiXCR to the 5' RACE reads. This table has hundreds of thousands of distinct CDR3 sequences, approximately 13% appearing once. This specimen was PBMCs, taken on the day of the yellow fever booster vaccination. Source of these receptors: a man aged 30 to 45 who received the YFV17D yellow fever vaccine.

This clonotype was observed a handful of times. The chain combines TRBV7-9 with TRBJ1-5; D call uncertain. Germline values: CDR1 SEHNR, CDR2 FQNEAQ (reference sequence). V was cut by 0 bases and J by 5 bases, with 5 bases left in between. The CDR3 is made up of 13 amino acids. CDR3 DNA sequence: TGTGCCAGCAGCTTAGCTTCGGATCAGCCCCAGCATTTT. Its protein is CASSLASDQPQHF.

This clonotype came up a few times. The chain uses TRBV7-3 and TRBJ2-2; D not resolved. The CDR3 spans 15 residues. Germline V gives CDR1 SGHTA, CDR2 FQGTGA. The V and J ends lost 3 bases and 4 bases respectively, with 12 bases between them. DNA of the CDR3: TGTGCCAGCAGCTTGGGTCCGAGTGTCACCGGGGAGCTGTTTTTT. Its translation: CASSLGPSVTGELFF.

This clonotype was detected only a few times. The CDR3 region has the DNA TGTGCCTGGAGTGTACGGGGGGTTGCCGGGGAGCTGTTTTTT. Protein sequence: CAWSVRGVAGELFF. The chain carries TRBV30 and TRBJ2-2, with TRBD2 identical over 7 bases. V trimming: 0 bases; J trimming: 6 bases; junction bases outside the gene matches: 4. The CDR3 is 14 residues long. Germline loops: CDR1 GTSNPN, CDR2 SVGIG (reference sequence). Full variable domain (missing parts from reference TRBV30 and TRBJ2-2): SQTIHQWPATLVQPVGSPLSLECTVEGTSNPNLYWYRQAAGRGLQLLFYSVGIGQISSEVPQNLSASRPQDRQFILSSKKLLLSDSGFYLCAWSVRGVAGELFFGEGSRLTVL.

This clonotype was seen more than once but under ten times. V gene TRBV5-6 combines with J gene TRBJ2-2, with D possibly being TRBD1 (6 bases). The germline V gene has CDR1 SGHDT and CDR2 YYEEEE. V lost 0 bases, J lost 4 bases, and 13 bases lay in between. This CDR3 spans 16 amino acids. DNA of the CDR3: TGTGCCAGCAGCTTGGTACAGGACAGACTCACCGGGGAGCTGTTTTTT. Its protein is CASSLVQDRLTGELFF.

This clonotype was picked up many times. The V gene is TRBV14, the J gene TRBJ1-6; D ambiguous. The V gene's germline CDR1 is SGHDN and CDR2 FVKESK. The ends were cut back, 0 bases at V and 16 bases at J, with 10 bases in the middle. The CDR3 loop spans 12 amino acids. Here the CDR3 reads CASSQEWSRLHF. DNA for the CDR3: TGTGCCAGCAGCCAAGAGTGGTCTCGACTCCACTTT.

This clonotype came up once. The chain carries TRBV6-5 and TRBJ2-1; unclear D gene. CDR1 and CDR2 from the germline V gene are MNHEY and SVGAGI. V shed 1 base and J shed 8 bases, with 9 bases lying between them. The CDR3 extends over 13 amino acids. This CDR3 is CASSYFFGDEQFF. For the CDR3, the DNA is TGTGCCAGCAGTTACTTTTTCGGTGATGAGCAGTTCTTC.

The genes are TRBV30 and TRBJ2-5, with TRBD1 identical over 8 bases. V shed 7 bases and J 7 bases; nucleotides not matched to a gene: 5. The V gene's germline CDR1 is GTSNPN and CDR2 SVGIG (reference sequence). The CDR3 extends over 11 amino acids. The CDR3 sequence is CALGQALTQYF. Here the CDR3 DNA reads TGTGCCTTGGGACAGGCGCTGACCCAGTACTTC.

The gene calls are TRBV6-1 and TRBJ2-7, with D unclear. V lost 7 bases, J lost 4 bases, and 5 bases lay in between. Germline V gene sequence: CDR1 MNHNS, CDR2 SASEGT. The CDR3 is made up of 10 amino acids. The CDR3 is CASKDYEQYF. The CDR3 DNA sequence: TGTGCCAGCAAGGATTACGAGCAGTACTTC.

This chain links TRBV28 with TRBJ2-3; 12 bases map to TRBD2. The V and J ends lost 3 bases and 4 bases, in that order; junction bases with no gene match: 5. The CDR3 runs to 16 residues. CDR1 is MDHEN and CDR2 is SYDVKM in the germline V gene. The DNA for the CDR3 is TGTGCCAGCAGTTTCGCTAGCGGGAGGGGGTCAGATACGCAGTATTTT. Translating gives CASSFASGRGSDTQYF.

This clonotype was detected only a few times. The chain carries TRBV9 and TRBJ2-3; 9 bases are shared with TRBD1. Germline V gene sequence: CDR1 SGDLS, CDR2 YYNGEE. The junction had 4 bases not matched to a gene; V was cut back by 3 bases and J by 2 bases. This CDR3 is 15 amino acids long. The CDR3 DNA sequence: TGTGCCAGCAGCGCATGGGACAGGGCCACAGATACGCAGTATTTT. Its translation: CASSAWDRATDTQYF. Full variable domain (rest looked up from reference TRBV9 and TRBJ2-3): DSGVTQTPKHLITATGQRVTLRCSPRSGDLSVYWYQQSLDQGLQFLIQYYNGEERAKGNILERFSAQQFPDLHSELNLSSLELGDSALYFCASSAWDRATDTQYFGPGTRLTVL.

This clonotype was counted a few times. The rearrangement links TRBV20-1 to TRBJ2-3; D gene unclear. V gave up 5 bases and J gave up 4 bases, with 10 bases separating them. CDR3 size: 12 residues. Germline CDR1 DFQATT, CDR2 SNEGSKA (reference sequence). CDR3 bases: TGCAGTGCTGGACCACAACCAGATACGCAGTATTTT. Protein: CSAGPQPDTQYF.

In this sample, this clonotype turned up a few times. The CDR3 bases are TGCGCCAGCAGCTTGACGGACAGGGGCGAGACTGAAGCTTTCTTT. Its protein is CASSLTDRGETEAFF. V usage is TRBV5-1 and J usage is TRBJ1-1; 9 positions agree with TRBD1. The V gene's germline CDR1 is SGHRS and CDR2 YFSETQ. V lost 1 base and J lost 5; bases outside the gene matches: 6. This CDR3 is built from 15 residues.

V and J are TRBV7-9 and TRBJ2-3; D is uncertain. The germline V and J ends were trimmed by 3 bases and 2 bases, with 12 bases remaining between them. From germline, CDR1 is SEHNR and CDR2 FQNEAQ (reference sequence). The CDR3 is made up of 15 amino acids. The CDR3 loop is CASSFGQASTDTQYF. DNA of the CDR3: TGTGCCAGCAGCTTCGGGCAGGCGTCCACAGATACGCAGTATTTT.

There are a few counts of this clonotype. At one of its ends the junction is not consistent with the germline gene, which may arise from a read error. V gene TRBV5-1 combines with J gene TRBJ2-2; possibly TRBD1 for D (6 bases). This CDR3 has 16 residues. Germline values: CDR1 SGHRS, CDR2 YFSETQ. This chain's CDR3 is CASNLDSPANTGELFF. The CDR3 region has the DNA TGCGCCAGCAACTTGGACAGTCCCGCGAACACCGGGGAGCTGTTTTTT.

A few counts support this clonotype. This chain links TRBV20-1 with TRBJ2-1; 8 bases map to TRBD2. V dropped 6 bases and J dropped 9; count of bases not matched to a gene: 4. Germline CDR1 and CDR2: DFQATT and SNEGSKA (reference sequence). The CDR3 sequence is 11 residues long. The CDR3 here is CSAGTSGEQFF. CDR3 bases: TGCAGTGCCGGTACTAGCGGTGAGCAGTTCTTC.

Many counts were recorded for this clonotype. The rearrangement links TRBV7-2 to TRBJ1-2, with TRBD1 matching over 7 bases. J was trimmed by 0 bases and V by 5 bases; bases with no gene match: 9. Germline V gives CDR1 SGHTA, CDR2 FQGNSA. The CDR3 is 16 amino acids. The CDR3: CASSDLGTVTNYGYTF. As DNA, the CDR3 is TGTGCCAGCAGCGACTTAGGGACAGTTACTAACTATGGCTACACCTTC.

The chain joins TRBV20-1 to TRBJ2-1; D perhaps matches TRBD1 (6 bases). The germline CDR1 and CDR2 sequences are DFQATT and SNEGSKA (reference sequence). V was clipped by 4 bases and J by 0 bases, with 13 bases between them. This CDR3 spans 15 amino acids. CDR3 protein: CSATQGLSSYNEQFF. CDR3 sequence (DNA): TGCAGTGCTACTCAGGGGCTGAGCTCCTACAATGAGCAGTTCTTC.

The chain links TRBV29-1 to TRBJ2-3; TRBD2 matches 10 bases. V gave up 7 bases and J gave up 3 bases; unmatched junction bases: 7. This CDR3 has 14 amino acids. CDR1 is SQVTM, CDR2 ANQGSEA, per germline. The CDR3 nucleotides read TGCAGCGGTCGGACTAGCGGACCGACAGATACGCAGTATTTT. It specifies CSGRTSGPTDTQYF.

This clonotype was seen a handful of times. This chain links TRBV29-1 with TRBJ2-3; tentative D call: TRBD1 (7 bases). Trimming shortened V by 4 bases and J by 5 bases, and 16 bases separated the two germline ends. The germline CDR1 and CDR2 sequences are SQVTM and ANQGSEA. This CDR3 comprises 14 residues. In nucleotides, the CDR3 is TGCAGCGTTGTTAGGCAGGGGGGAATAGATACGCAGTATTTT. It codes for CSVVRQGGIDTQYF.

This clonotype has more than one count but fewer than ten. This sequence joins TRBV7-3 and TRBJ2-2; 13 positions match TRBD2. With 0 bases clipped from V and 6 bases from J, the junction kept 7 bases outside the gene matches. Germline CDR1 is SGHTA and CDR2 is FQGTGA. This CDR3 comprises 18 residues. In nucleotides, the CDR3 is TGTGCCAGCAGCTTAACCCGACTAGCGGGAGGCCTATCCGGGGAGCTGTTTTTT. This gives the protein CASSLTRLAGGLSGELFF.

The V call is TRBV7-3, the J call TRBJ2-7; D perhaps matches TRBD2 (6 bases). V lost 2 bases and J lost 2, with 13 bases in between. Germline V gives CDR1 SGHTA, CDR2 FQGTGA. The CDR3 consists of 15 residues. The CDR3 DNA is TGTGCCAGCAGCTTATTCGGCGGGGCGGCCTACGAGCAGTACTTC. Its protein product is CASSLFGGAAYEQYF.

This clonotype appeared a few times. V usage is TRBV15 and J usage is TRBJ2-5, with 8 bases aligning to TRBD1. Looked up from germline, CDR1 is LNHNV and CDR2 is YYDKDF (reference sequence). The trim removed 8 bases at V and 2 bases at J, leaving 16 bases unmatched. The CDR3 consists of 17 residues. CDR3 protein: CATASRTGWTTQETQYF. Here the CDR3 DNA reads TGTGCCACCGCTTCACGGACAGGGTGGACTACGCAAGAGACCCAGTACTTC.

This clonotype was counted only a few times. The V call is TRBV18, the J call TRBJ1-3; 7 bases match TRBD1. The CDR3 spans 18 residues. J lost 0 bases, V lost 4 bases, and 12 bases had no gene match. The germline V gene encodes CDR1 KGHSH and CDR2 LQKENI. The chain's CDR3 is CASSLRDRAVYSGNTIYF. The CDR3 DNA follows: TGTGCCAGCTCACTCCGGGACAGAGCTGTTTACTCTGGAAACACCATATATTTT. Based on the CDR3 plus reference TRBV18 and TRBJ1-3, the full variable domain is NAGVMQNPRHLVRRRGQEARLRCSPMKGHSHVYWYRQLPEEGLKFMVYLQKENIIDESGMPKERFSAEFPKEGPSILRIQQVVRGDSAAYFCASSLRDRAVYSGNTIYFGEGSWLTVV.

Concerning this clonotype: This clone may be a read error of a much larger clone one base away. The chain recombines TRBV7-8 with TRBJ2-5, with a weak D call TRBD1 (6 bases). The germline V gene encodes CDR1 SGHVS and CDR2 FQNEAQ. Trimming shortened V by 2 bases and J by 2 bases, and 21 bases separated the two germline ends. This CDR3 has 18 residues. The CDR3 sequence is CASSLRVVGAPDQETQYF. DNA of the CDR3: TGTGCCAGCAGCTTAAGGGTCGTGGGGGCGCCCGATCAAGAGACCCAGTACTTC.

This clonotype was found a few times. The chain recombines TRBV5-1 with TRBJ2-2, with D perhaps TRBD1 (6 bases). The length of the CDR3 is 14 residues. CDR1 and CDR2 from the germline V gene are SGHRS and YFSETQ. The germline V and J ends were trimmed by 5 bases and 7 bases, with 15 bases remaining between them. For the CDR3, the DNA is TGCGCCAGCAGTACCGAAGGGGGACACGGGGAGCTGTTTTTT. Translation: CASSTEGGHGELFF.

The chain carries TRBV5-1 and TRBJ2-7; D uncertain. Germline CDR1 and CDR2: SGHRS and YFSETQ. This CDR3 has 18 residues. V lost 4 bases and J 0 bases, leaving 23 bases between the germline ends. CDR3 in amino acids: CASSMLGSGNYSSYEQYF. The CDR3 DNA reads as TGCGCCAGCAGCATGTTGGGCAGTGGAAATTACAGCTCCTACGAGCAGTACTTC.

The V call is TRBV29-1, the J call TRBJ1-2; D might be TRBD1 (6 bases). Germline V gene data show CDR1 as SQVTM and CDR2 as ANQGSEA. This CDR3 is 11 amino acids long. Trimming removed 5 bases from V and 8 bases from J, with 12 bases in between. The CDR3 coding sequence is TGCAGCGTTCTGGACAGTAAGGGCTACACCTTC. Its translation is CSVLDSKGYTF.

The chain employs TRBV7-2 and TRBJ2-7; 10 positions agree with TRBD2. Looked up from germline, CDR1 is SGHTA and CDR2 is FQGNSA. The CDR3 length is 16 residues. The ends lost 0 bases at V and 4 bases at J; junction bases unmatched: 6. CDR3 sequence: CASSLARTSGPYEQYF. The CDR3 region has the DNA TGTGCCAGCAGCTTAGCCCGGACTAGCGGCCCGTACGAGCAGTACTTC. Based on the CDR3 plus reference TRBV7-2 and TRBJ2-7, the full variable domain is GAGVSQSPSNKVTEKGKDVELRCDPISGHTALYWYRQSLGQGLEFLIYFQGNSAPDKSGLPSDRFSAERTGGSVSTLTIQRTQQEDSAVYLCASSLARTSGPYEQYFGPGTRLTVT.

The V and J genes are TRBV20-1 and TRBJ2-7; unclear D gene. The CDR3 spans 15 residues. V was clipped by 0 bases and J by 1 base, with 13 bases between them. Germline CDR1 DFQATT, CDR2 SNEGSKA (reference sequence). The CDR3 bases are TGCAGTGCTAGAGATCCTCGGAAAACTTCCTACGAGCAGTACTTC. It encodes CSARDPRKTSYEQYF.